Listed here are 14 T cell receptor beta chains from one sample, sequenced in a study of T cells expressing NK-cell markers. Using the 5' RACE reads, TCRdb records one entry per CDR3 protein without DNA. The sample has about 440,000 distinct CDR3 sequences; the top ten hold under 7.5%. Input material: blood T cells: a sorted CD56 or NKG2C T cell subset, CD4+ or CD8+ T cells, or bulk PBMC T cells (not recorded which). Source of these receptors: a woman aged 18 to 75 in good health.

The genes are TRBV6-5 and TRBJ1-3. Per germline, CDR1 MNHEY and CDR2 SVGAGI. This CDR3 comprises 14 residues. CDR3 sequence reads: CASSYSRVGNTIYF.

The V gene is TRBV20-1, the J gene TRBJ2-7; absent DNA, TCRdb's TRBD2 call cannot be checked. CDR1 and CDR2 from the germline V gene are DFQATT and SNEGSKA (reference sequence). The CDR3 runs to 14 residues. CDR3 amino acids: CSARKGPILYEQYF.

The chain has TRBV12-3 or TRBV12-4 and TRBJ1-2; TCRdb selects TRBD1, and the lack of DNA leaves this call unchecked. CDR3 length: 14 amino acids. CDR3 region: CASTVTGTGYGYTF.

The V and J genes are TRBV6-5 and TRBJ1-5; absent DNA, TCRdb's TRBD1 call cannot be checked. The CDR3 has 14 residues. CDR1 is MNHEY, CDR2 SVGAGI, per germline. The CDR3 loop is CASSSFQGVQPQHF.

This chain uses TRBV12-3 or TRBV12-4 with TRBJ2-2. The length of the CDR3 is 11 residues. The chain's CDR3 is CASRSPGELFF.

The V gene is TRBV7-9, the J gene TRBJ2-7. This CDR3 contains 14 residues. Germline values: CDR1 SEHNR, CDR2 FQNEAQ (reference sequence). CDR3 residues: CASSSGDPYYEQYF.

The rearrangement links TRBV5-4 to TRBJ1-3. Germline V gene sequence: CDR1 SGHNT, CDR2 YYREEE (reference sequence). The CDR3 has 14 amino acids. CDR3 sequence reads: CASSLGPSGNTIYF.

The V call is TRBV5-1, the J call TRBJ2-7; the TCRdb D gene call, TRBD1, has no DNA to confirm it. The germline V gene has CDR1 SGHRS and CDR2 YFSETQ. This CDR3 contains 15 residues. The CDR3 sequence: CASSPDSLKAYEQYF.

This chain joins TRBV20-1 and TRBJ2-1. The CDR3 has 11 amino acids. Per the germline V gene, CDR1 is DFQATT and CDR2 is SNEGSKA (reference sequence). This chain's CDR3 is CSARLQKDLFF.

V is TRBV6-6 and J is TRBJ2-3. Germline assignment: CDR1 MNHNY and CDR2 SVGAGI (reference sequence). This CDR3 has 13 amino acids. CDR3: CASRRLGTDTQYF.

The chain joins TRBV28 to TRBJ2-1; TCRdb outputs TRBD2, but without DNA this stays unchecked. CDR1 and CDR2 (germline): MDHEN, SYDVKM. This CDR3 comprises 15 residues. CDR3 sequence reads: CASSLFGTKYNEQFF.

The chain recombines TRBV4-3 with TRBJ1-3; checking the TCRdb D call of TRBD1 is not possible without DNA. The germline CDR1 and CDR2 sequences are LGHNA and YSLEER. The CDR3 runs to 16 residues. CDR3 sequence: CASSLDRGASGNTIYF.

The chain joins TRBV6-5 to TRBJ2-3. Per germline, CDR1 MNHEY and CDR2 SVGAGI. The CDR3 is made up of 16 amino acids. This CDR3 reads CASSLTSGTGTDTQYF.

The chain employs TRBV20-1 and TRBJ2-2; TCRdb's D call of TRBD2 is untestable without DNA. CDR1 is DFQATT, CDR2 SNEGSKA, per germline (reference sequence). There are 17 residues in the CDR3. Here the CDR3 reads CSATKLARRAVTGELFF.